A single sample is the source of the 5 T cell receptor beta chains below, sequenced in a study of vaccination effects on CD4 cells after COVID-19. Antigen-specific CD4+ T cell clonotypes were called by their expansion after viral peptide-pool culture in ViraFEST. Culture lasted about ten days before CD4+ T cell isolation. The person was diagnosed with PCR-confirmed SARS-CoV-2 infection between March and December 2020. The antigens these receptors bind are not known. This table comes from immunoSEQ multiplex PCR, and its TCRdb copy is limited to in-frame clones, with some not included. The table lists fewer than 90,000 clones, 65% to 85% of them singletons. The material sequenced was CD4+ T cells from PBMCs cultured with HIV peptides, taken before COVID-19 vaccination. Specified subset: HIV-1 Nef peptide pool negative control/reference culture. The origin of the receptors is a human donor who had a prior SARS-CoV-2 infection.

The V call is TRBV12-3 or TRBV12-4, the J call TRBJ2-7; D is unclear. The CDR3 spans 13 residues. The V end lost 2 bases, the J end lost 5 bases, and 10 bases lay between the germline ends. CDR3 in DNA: TGTGCCAGCAGTTTATCTTTGACGGACGAGCAGTACTTC. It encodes CASSLSLTDEQYF.

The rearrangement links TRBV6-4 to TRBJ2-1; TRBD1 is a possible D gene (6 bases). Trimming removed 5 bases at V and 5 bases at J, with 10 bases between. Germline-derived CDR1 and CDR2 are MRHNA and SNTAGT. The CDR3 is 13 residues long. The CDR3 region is CASSTHRDNEQFF. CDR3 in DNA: TGTGCCAGCAGTACCCACAGGGACAATGAGCAGTTCTTC.

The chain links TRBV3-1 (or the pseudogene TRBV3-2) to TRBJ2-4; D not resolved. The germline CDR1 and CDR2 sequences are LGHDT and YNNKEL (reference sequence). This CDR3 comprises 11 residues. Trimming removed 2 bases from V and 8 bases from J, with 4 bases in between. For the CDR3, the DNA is TGTGCCAGCAGCCAAATGGACATTCAGTACTTC. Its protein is CASSQMDIQYF.

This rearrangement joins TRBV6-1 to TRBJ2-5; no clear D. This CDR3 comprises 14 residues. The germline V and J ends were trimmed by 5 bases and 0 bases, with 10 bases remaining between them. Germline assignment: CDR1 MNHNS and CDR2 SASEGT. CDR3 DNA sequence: TGTGCCAGCAGTTCCGATTCCAACCAAGAGACCCAGTACTTC. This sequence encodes CASSSDSNQETQYF.

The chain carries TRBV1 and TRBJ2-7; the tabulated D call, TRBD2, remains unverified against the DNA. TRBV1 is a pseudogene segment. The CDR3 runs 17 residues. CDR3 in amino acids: CTSSDTEEGGSLYEQYF. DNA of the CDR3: TGCACCAGCAGCGACACCGAAGAAGGAGGATCCCTTTACGAGCAGTACTTC.